Shown below are 21 T cell receptor beta chains from a single sample sequenced in a study of cytomegalovirus exposure and HLA in healthy donors. The PCR used 60 Vbeta and 13 Jbeta primers. Data came from immunoSEQ multiplex PCR; TCRdb stores just in-frame clones and leaves some out. The table lists approximately 110,000 clones, 65% to 85% of them singletons. The material sequenced was PBMCs. All receptors derive from a man between 45 and 60 years old in good health and CMV-seronegative.

V gene TRBV11-1 combines with J gene TRBJ2-7, with 8 bases matching TRBD2. V dropped 3 bases and J dropped 3; count of bases not matched to a gene: 7. Germline V gene sequence: CDR1 SGHAT, CDR2 FQDESV (reference sequence). The CDR3 has 15 amino acids. The CDR3 region has the DNA TGTGCCAGCAGCTTTACCGGGACTAGAGGCTACGAGCAGTACTTC. Translation gives CASSFTGTRGYEQYF.

As regards this clone: Mismatch with germline at one junction end may stem from a read error. V and J are TRBV6-1 and TRBJ2-1, with TRBD1 matching 8 bases. The CDR3 runs 14 residues. In germline, CDR1 is MNHNS, CDR2 SASEGT. DNA for the CDR3: TGTGCCAGCAGTGAAAGGACAGGGATCAGGGGTTGGATCTTC. Encoded protein: CASSERTGIRGWIF.

This chain uses TRBV19 with TRBJ2-3; the D gene is possibly TRBD1 (6 bases). Germline V gene lookup returns CDR1 LNHDA and CDR2 SQIVND (reference sequence). This CDR3 region has 15 residues. V shed 5 bases and J shed 3 bases, with 15 bases lying between them. CDR3 sequence (DNA): TGTGCCAGTAGTCTATTAGGGGGAGTGACAGATACGCAGTATTTT. Translated: CASSLLGGVTDTQYF.

V usage is TRBV29-1 and J usage is TRBJ2-1; 14 bases are shared with TRBD2. Trimming cost V 3 bases and J 2 bases; bases outside gene matches: 6. The CDR3 spans 17 residues. Germline V gene data show CDR1 as SQVTM and CDR2 as ANQGSEA. The DNA for the CDR3 is TGCAGCGTTGAGGGACTAGCGGGAGTTGGAACCTACAATGAGCAGTTCTTC. Its protein is CSVEGLAGVGTYNEQFF.

The chain combines TRBV6-1 with TRBJ2-3; 7 nucleotides match TRBD1. This CDR3 region has 18 residues. Germline assignment: CDR1 MNHNS and CDR2 SASEGT. V lost 0 bases to trimming and J lost 3 bases; unmatched junction nucleotides: 12. The CDR3: CASSEAGWTGRWTDTQYF. CDR3 nucleotides: TGTGCCAGCAGTGAAGCAGGTTGGACAGGCCGGTGGACAGATACGCAGTATTTT.

The chain joins TRBV5-1 to TRBJ2-3, with D perhaps matching TRBD2 (6 bases). Trimming left V 3 bases short and J 0 bases short, with 11 bases between. The CDR3 sequence is 15 residues long. Looked up from germline, CDR1 is SGHRS and CDR2 is YFSETQ. The CDR3 DNA reads as TGCGCCAGCAGCTGGCTCGGGAGTAGCACAGATACGCAGTATTTT. Translated, it gives CASSWLGSSTDTQYF.

The CDR3 coding sequence is TGTGCCAGCAGTTACTCGCGAACTAACCAAGAGACCCAGTACTTC. Translation: CASSYSRTNQETQYF. The gene calls are TRBV6-6 and TRBJ2-5; the D is unclear. In germline, CDR1 is MNHNY, CDR2 SVGAGI (reference sequence). The ends were cut back, 0 bases at V and 0 bases at J, with 8 bases in the middle. CDR3 size: 15 residues.

The chain joins TRBV18 to TRBJ2-7; 7 positions agree with TRBD1. Germline V gives CDR1 KGHSH, CDR2 LQKENI. V was pared by 2 bases and J by 3 bases, with 19 bases of the junction left unmatched. This CDR3 has 19 residues. The CDR3 sequence is CASSPFEGAPGLRFYEQYF. DNA for the CDR3: TGTGCCAGCTCACCATTTGAGGGGGCCCCGGGGCTTCGTTTCTACGAGCAGTACTTC.

J is TRBJ1-4 and V is TRBV11-2; D is perhaps TRBD1 (6 bases). Trimming shortened V by 0 bases and J by 5 bases, and 10 bases separated the two germline ends. The germline gives CDR1 SGHAT, CDR2 FQNNGV. CDR3 size: 15 residues. The CDR3 DNA sequence: TGTGCCAGCAGCTTAGACAGGGGTGGGAATGAAAAACTGTTTTTT. Amino acids: CASSLDRGGNEKLFF.

The chain recombines TRBV4-3 with TRBJ1-6; tentative D call: TRBD1 (5 bases). Germline CDR1 reads LGHNA; CDR2 reads YSLEER. V was clipped by 2 bases and J by 5 bases, with 10 bases between them. The CDR3 has 15 residues. CDR3 loop: CASSQQGPNNSPLHF. The CDR3 DNA reads TGCGCCAGCAGCCAACAGGGCCCGAATAATTCACCCCTCCACTTT.

This rearrangement joins TRBV6-5 to TRBJ2-6; D is ambiguous. The CDR3 length is 13 residues. CDR1 MNHEY and CDR2 SVGAGI come from the germline V gene. V was pared by 7 bases and J by 1 base, with 5 bases between. CDR3 amino acids: CASTPSGANVLTF. The CDR3 nucleotides are TGTGCCAGCACCCCTTCTGGGGCCAACGTCCTGACTTTC.

Here the CDR3 DNA reads TGTGCCTGGTCTGAGGGAGTGAACACCGGGGAGCTGTTTTTT. As protein: CAWSEGVNTGELFF. The V and J genes are TRBV30 and TRBJ2-2; perhaps TRBD2 as D (5 bases). The germline gives CDR1 GTSNPN, CDR2 SVGIG (reference sequence). Between the trimmed V and J ends, which lost 5 bases and 1 base, there was a span of 11 bases. The CDR3 runs to 14 residues.

V usage is TRBV7-2 and J usage is TRBJ2-5; TRBD1 aligns across 9 bases. This CDR3 has 13 amino acids. Germline values: CDR1 SGHTA, CDR2 FQGNSA. The ends lost 5 bases at V and 6 bases at J; junction bases unmatched: 4. The CDR3 DNA is TGTGCCAGCAGCCGGGACAGGGCGCAGACCCAGTACTTC. This translates into CASSRDRAQTQYF.

In this sample, this clone turned up once. The chain has TRBV19 and TRBJ2-7, with a possible D match to TRBD2 (7 bases). This CDR3 spans 14 amino acids. V dropped 6 bases and J dropped 3 bases, with 15 bases sitting between them. Germline CDR1 reads LNHDA; CDR2 reads SQIVND (reference sequence). This chain's CDR3 is CASSHRRGGYEQYF. The CDR3 DNA reads as TGTGCCAGTAGCCATAGGAGGGGGGGCTACGAGCAGTACTTC. The full variable domain, in which reference TRBV19 and TRBJ2-7 provide the parts outside the CDR3, is DGGITQSPKYLFRKEGQNVTLSCEQNLNHDAMYWYRQDPGQGLRLIYYSQIVNDFQKGDIAEGYSVSREKKESFPLTVTSAQKNPTAFYLCASSHRRGGYEQYFGPGTRLTVT.

The chain uses TRBV11-3 and TRBJ2-2; TRBD1 might be the D (6 bases). CDR3 length equals 17 residues. Trimming cost V 5 bases and J 4 bases, with 20 bases left between them. Looked up from germline, CDR1 is SGHNT and CDR2 is YENEEA. CDR3 region: CASSHGFRGPLTGELFF. The CDR3 bases are TGTGCCAGCAGCCACGGATTCAGGGGTCCTCTCACCGGGGAGCTGTTTTTT.

The chain combines TRBV28 with TRBJ2-5; 7 nucleotides agree with TRBD1. V was clipped by 1 base and J by 6 bases; unmatched bases: 11. The CDR3 length is 16 residues. The germline V gene encodes CDR1 MDHEN and CDR2 SYDVKM. CDR3 loop: CASSLLGQTFLKTQYF. As DNA, the CDR3 is TGTGCCAGCAGTTTATTGGGACAGACATTTCTGAAGACCCAGTACTTC.

For the CDR3, the DNA is TGTGCCAGCAGCCAATCTCGCGGGACGCACGAGCAGTACTTC. Amino acids: CASSQSRGTHEQYF. The J gene is TRBJ2-7, the V gene TRBV6-5, with D tentatively TRBD2 (6 bases). V was pared by 6 bases and J by 5 bases, with 17 bases between. Germline V gene sequence: CDR1 MNHEY, CDR2 SVGAGI. This CDR3 contains 14 residues.

This chain's CDR3 is CASRTGLSLNYGYTF. DNA of the CDR3: TGTGCCTCCCGGACAGGGCTTAGCCTTAACTATGGCTACACCTTC. The V call is TRBV7-9, the J call TRBJ1-2, with 8 bases lining up with TRBD1. Germline values: CDR1 SEHNR, CDR2 FQNEAQ (reference sequence). CDR3 length: 15 amino acids. With V trimmed by 11 bases and J by 1 base, 12 bases remained unmatched.

The chain carries TRBV23-1 and TRBJ1-4; the D gene is possibly TRBD1 (6 bases). TRBV23-1 is recorded as an ORF, its role being uncertain. CDR3 length equals 15 residues. Trimming pared 0 bases from V and 6 bases from J, leaving 11 bases between. The DNA for the CDR3 is TGCGCCAGCAGTCAATCCCGGGGGGCGGATGAAAAACTGTTTTTT. This gives the protein CASSQSRGADEKLFF.

This chain joins TRBV4-2 and TRBJ2-1; D possibly corresponds to TRBD1 (5 bases). This CDR3 has 15 amino acids. Trimming took off 3 bases at V and 7 bases at J, with 16 bases between the two ends. Germline values: CDR1 LGHNA, CDR2 YNFKEQ. CDR3 nucleotides: TGTGCCAGCAGCCAGTCCGGGCAGGGTAGGAATGAGCAGTTCTTC. Protein sequence: CASSQSGQGRNEQFF.

The rearrangement links TRBV28 to TRBJ2-7; TRBD1 agrees at 9 bases. The CDR3 contains 16 residues. The V segment lost 3 bases and the J segment 4 bases; nucleotides outside the gene matches: 10. Germline-derived CDR1 and CDR2 are MDHEN and SYDVKM. As DNA, the CDR3 is TGTGCCAGCAGTTTCGTGACAGGGGGGCGGGAGTACGAGCAGTACTTC. It translates to CASSFVTGGREYEQYF.